These T cell receptor beta chains were read from a single sample in a study of regulatory T cells in long-lasting Graves disease. TCRdb fed the multiplex PCR reads into MiXCR, producing one record per CDR3 protein. This repertoire shows 300,000 to 400,000 distinct CDR3 sequences, 16% found once; its top ten account for 25% to 30%. These data were also reused for a study on T cells in Graves' hyperthyroidism and ophthalmopathy.

The sequenced sample was peripheral blood mononuclear cells (PBMCs), obtained at new diagnosis, from a patient treated with antithyroid drugs. The receptors were sampled from a man between 35 and 55 years old with Graves disease. Both conserved end residues are part of each CDR3. A D gene is named only where the DNA matches it firmly. Clone size is given for some rows only: seen once, a few or many times, or a class if the clone is expanded.

D gene: NA
clone size: NA
V gene: TRBV20-1
CDR3 length: 14
J gene: TRBJ2-2
CDR3 DNA: TGCAGTGCTAGAGATCACAGGAACACCGGGGAGCTGTTTTTT
CDR3 protein: CSARDHRNTGELFF

D gene: TRBD1
clone size: many
V gene: TRBV7-2
CDR3 length: 14
J gene: TRBJ2-7
CDR3 DNA: TGTGCCAGCAGCCCCTGGACAGGGAGAGGCGAGCAGTACTTC
CDR3 protein: CASSPWTGRGEQYF

D gene: NA
clone size: many
V gene: TRBV7-6
CDR3 length: 14
J gene: TRBJ1-1
CDR3 DNA: TGTGCCAGCAGCGAGGGACGGCCGAACACTGAAGCTTTCTTT
CDR3 protein: CASSEGRPNTEAFF

D gene: NA
clone size: many
V gene: TRBV18
CDR3 length: 16
J gene: TRBJ2-6
CDR3 DNA: TGTGCCAGCTCACCAAGAGCCGGGCTCGTGGCCAACGTCCTGACTTTC
CDR3 protein: CASSPRAGLVANVLTF

D gene: TRBD1
clone size: many
V gene: TRBV6-1
CDR3 length: 14
J gene: TRBJ1-1
CDR3 DNA: TGTGCCAGCAGACGCCAGGGGGTAGAGACTGAAGCTTTCTTT
CDR3 protein: CASRRQGVETEAFF

D gene: NA
clone size: many
V gene: TRBV20-1
CDR3 length: 13
J gene: TRBJ1-5
CDR3 DNA: TGCAGTGCTAGACCCGACCCTTCAGGGCCCCAGCATTTT
CDR3 protein: CSARPDPSGPQHF

D gene: NA
clone size: NA
V gene: TRBV20-1
CDR3 length: 12
J gene: TRBJ2-1
CDR3 DNA: TGCAGTGCTAGAGTGGACAACAATGAGCAGTTCTTC
CDR3 protein: CSARVDNNEQFF

D gene: NA
clone size: NA
V gene: TRBV5-1
CDR3 length: 15
J gene: TRBJ2-5
CDR3 DNA: TGCGCCAGCAGCTCGGACTACGGTTACCAAGAGACCCAGTACTTC
CDR3 protein: CASSSDYGYQETQYF

D gene: TRBD2
clone size: many
V gene: TRBV27
CDR3 length: 17
J gene: TRBJ2-7
CDR3 DNA: TGTGCCAGCAGTTTACGTCCTAGCGGGGCAAACTCCTACGAGCAGTACTTC
CDR3 protein: CASSLRPSGANSYEQYF

D gene: NA
clone size: many
V gene: TRBV5-4
CDR3 length: 16
J gene: TRBJ2-7
CDR3 DNA: TGTGCCAGCAGCTTGGACCCGGGACTCACCTACTACGAGCAGTACTTC
CDR3 protein: CASSLDPGLTYYEQYF

D gene: NA
clone size: many
V gene: TRBV10-3
CDR3 length: 16
J gene: TRBJ2-7
CDR3 DNA: TGTGCCATCAGTGGGGGTGATGAACACCTTGTGATCGAGCAGTACTTC
CDR3 protein: CAISGGDEHLVIEQYF

D gene: NA
clone size: NA
V gene: TRBV30
CDR3 length: 14
J gene: TRBJ2-6
CDR3 DNA: TGTGCCTGGAGCTACCACTCTGGGGCCAACGTCCTGACTTTC
CDR3 protein: CAWSYHSGANVLTF

D gene: NA
clone size: few
V gene: TRBV20-1
CDR3 length: 14
J gene: TRBJ1-6
CDR3 DNA: TGCGGTGCTACAGCCCTCGACAGAGGATCACCCCTCCACTTT
CDR3 protein: CGATALDRGSPLHF

D gene: NA
clone size: NA
V gene: TRBV4-2
CDR3 length: 17
J gene: TRBJ1-3
CDR3 DNA: TGTGCCAGCAGCCAGACCAAACAGGGAAGCTCTGGAAACACCATATATTTT
CDR3 protein: CASSQTKQGSSGNTIYF

D gene: NA
clone size: many
V gene: TRBV3-1
CDR3 length: 16
J gene: TRBJ2-5
CDR3 DNA: TGTGCCAGCAGCCAAGCGGCTAGCGTCCTCCAAGAGACCCAGTACTTC
CDR3 protein: CASSQAASVLQETQYF

D gene: NA
clone size: many
V gene: TRBV12-3/TRBV12-4
CDR3 length: 14
J gene: TRBJ2-1
CDR3 DNA: TGTGCCAGCAGAGTATCAGGTACTTACAATGAGCAGTTCTTC
CDR3 protein: CASRVSGTYNEQFF

D gene: TRBD2
clone size: NA
V gene: TRBV29-1
CDR3 length: 14
J gene: TRBJ2-3
CDR3 DNA: TGCAGCGGCGTTCTTAGCGGGGGAACTAATACGCAGTATTTT
CDR3 protein: CSGVLSGGTNTQYF

D gene: NA
clone size: many
V gene: TRBV9
CDR3 length: 14
J gene: TRBJ1-1
CDR3 DNA: TGCGCCAGCAGCTTTTTCTTGGCCAACACTGAAGCTTTCTTT
CDR3 protein: CASSFFLANTEAFF

D gene: TRBD2
clone size: many
V gene: TRBV18
CDR3 length: 17
J gene: TRBJ2-7
CDR3 DNA: TGTGCCAGCTCACCACGAGAGCTGACTAGCGGGGGGTATGAGCAGTACTTC
CDR3 protein: CASSPRELTSGGYEQYF

D gene: NA
clone size: NA
V gene: TRBV6-4
CDR3 length: 15
J gene: TRBJ2-6
CDR3 DNA: TGTGCCAGCAGTCGAACAGGGCACGGGGCCAACGTCCTGACTTTC
CDR3 protein: CASSRTGHGANVLTF

D gene: NA
clone size: many
V gene: TRBV6-2/TRBV6-3
CDR3 length: 15
J gene: TRBJ2-2
CDR3 DNA: TGTGCCAGCAGTTACCAGCCAGGGGTGGCCGGGGAGCTGTTTTTT
CDR3 protein: CASSYQPGVAGELFF

D gene: NA
clone size: NA
V gene: TRBV10-3
CDR3 length: 13
J gene: TRBJ1-5
CDR3 DNA: TGTGCCATCAATGCGGGGGAACGTCAGCCCCAGCATTTT
CDR3 protein: CAINAGERQPQHF

D gene: NA
clone size: once
V gene: TRBV13
CDR3 length: 13
J gene: TRBJ1-2
CDR3 DNA: TGTGCCAGCAGCTTAGCCAGGGCCGGTGGCTACACCTTC
CDR3 protein: CASSLARAGGYTF

D gene: TRBD1
clone size: many
V gene: TRBV28
CDR3 length: 17
J gene: TRBJ1-1
CDR3 DNA: TGTGCCAGCAGACCCACAGGGGGCGAGGTTGTAAACACTGAAGCTTTCTTT
CDR3 protein: CASRPTGGEVVNTEAFF

D gene: NA
clone size: many
V gene: TRBV4-1
CDR3 length: 15
J gene: TRBJ1-5
CDR3 DNA: TGTGCCAGCAGCCAAGACCCTCAGAGTAATCAGCCCCAGCATTTT
CDR3 protein: CASSQDPQSNQPQHF

D gene: TRBD1
clone size: NA
V gene: TRBV5-1
CDR3 length: 16
J gene: TRBJ2-3
CDR3 DNA: TGCGCCAGCAGCTTGGACCCGGGACAGAGCACAGATACGCAGTATTTT
CDR3 protein: CASSLDPGQSTDTQYF

D gene: NA
clone size: many
V gene: TRBV20-1
CDR3 length: 12
J gene: TRBJ1-2
CDR3 DNA: TGCAGTGCGAGAAAAGGGACCTATGGCTACACCTTC
CDR3 protein: CSARKGTYGYTF

D gene: NA
clone size: few
V gene: TRBV6-9
CDR3 length: 17
J gene: TRBJ1-5
CDR3 DNA: TGTGCCAGCAGTTACTCCCAGTTTAGAACACAGCATCAGCCCCAGCATTTT
CDR3 protein: CASSYSQFRTQHQPQHF

D gene: TRBD2
clone size: many
V gene: TRBV6-1
CDR3 length: 17
J gene: TRBJ2-1
CDR3 DNA: TGTGCCAGCAGGAAGGGACTAGCGGGGAGCTCCTACAATGAGCAGTTCTTC
CDR3 protein: CASRKGLAGSSYNEQFF

D gene: NA
clone size: many
V gene: TRBV28
CDR3 length: 14
J gene: TRBJ1-6
CDR3 DNA: TGTGCCAGCAGTTTTAACAGAGCTAATTCACCCCTCCACTTT
CDR3 protein: CASSFNRANSPLHF

D gene: NA
clone size: many
V gene: TRBV20-1
CDR3 length: 13
J gene: TRBJ1-4
CDR3 DNA: TGCAGTGCTAGGTTTTCCCATGTTGAAAAACTGTTTTTT
CDR3 protein: CSARFSHVEKLFF

D gene: NA
clone size: NA
V gene: TRBV20-1
CDR3 length: 14
J gene: TRBJ2-7
CDR3 DNA: TGCAGTGCTAGGCACAGGGAATTTTCCTACGAGCAGTACTTC
CDR3 protein: CSARHREFSYEQYF

D gene: NA
clone size: many
V gene: TRBV3-1
CDR3 length: 14
J gene: TRBJ2-5
CDR3 DNA: TGTGCCAGCAGCCATGGAGTGGATAAAGAGACCCAGTACTTC
CDR3 protein: CASSHGVDKETQYF

D gene: TRBD1
clone size: many
V gene: TRBV5-4
CDR3 length: 15
J gene: TRBJ2-7
CDR3 DNA: TGTGCCAGCAGCCCGCCACCAGGGGGTCCCTACGAGCAGTACTTC
CDR3 protein: CASSPPPGGPYEQYF

D gene: TRBD2
clone size: NA
V gene: TRBV19
CDR3 length: 15
J gene: TRBJ2-3
CDR3 DNA: TGTGCCAGTAGTATAGCAGCGGGGAACACAGATACGCAGTATTTT
CDR3 protein: CASSIAAGNTDTQYF

D gene: NA
clone size: once
V gene: TRBV6-2/TRBV6-3
CDR3 length: 13
J gene: TRBJ2-7
CDR3 DNA: TGTGCCAGCAGTACCCGGGACGGCTACGAGCAGTACTTC
CDR3 protein: CASSTRDGYEQYF

D gene: NA
clone size: many
V gene: TRBV24-1
CDR3 length: 14
J gene: TRBJ2-5
CDR3 DNA: TGTGCCACCAGTGCCCTCCTGGGCCGAGAGACCCAGTACTTC
CDR3 protein: CATSALLGRETQYF

D gene: NA
clone size: NA
V gene: TRBV12-3/TRBV12-4
CDR3 length: 14
J gene: TRBJ2-1
CDR3 DNA: TGTGCCAGCAGTTTCTCTGTTCGTGGGAGTGAGCAGTTCTTC
CDR3 protein: CASSFSVRGSEQFF

D gene: NA
clone size: few
V gene: TRBV6-2/TRBV6-3
CDR3 length: 14
J gene: TRBJ1-2
CDR3 DNA: TGTGCCAGCAGTTTCCGGGTAACAAACTATGGCTACACCTTC
CDR3 protein: CASSFRVTNYGYTF

D gene: TRBD1
clone size: few
V gene: TRBV4-1
CDR3 length: 16
J gene: TRBJ2-7
CDR3 DNA: TGCGCCAGCAGCCGTCGCACGGGGACAGGGGAATACGAGCAGTACTTC
CDR3 protein: CASSRRTGTGEYEQYF

D gene: TRBD1
clone size: few
V gene: TRBV9
CDR3 length: 16
J gene: TRBJ1-1
CDR3 DNA: TGTGCCAGCAGCGCCCGGGACAGCCCCCTGAACACTGAAGCTTTCTTT
CDR3 protein: CASSARDSPLNTEAFF

D gene: NA
clone size: many
V gene: TRBV2
CDR3 length: 12
J gene: TRBJ1-2
CDR3 DNA: TGTGCCAGCAGGAAGGTGACATATGGCTACACCTTC
CDR3 protein: CASRKVTYGYTF

D gene: NA
clone size: many
V gene: TRBV27
CDR3 length: 15
J gene: TRBJ2-1
CDR3 DNA: TGTGCCAGCAGTTTCCGACAGACATCCTACAATGAGCAGTTCTTC
CDR3 protein: CASSFRQTSYNEQFF

D gene: NA
clone size: many
V gene: TRBV30
CDR3 length: 13
J gene: TRBJ2-7
CDR3 DNA: TGTGCCTGGAGTGTCGGACACCTCTACGAGCAGTACTTC
CDR3 protein: CAWSVGHLYEQYF

D gene: NA
clone size: NA
V gene: TRBV3-1
CDR3 length: 13
J gene: TRBJ1-1
CDR3 DNA: TGTGCCAGCAGCCAAATACCGAACACTGAAGCTTTCTTT
CDR3 protein: CASSQIPNTEAFF

D gene: NA
clone size: many
V gene: TRBV28
CDR3 length: 14
J gene: TRBJ1-1
CDR3 DNA: TGTGCCAGCAGTTTACTGGGGCGCGAGGCTGAAGCTTTCTTT
CDR3 protein: CASSLLGREAEAFF

D gene: NA
clone size: few
V gene: TRBV28
CDR3 length: 11
J gene: TRBJ2-1
CDR3 DNA: TGTGCCAGCAGTGGGTGGTGGGAAGAGTTCTTC
CDR3 protein: CASSGWWEEFF

D gene: NA
clone size: few
V gene: TRBV9
CDR3 length: 15
J gene: TRBJ2-3
CDR3 DNA: TGTGCCAGCAGCGCACGCCAGAAAGAAACAGATACGCAGTATTTT
CDR3 protein: CASSARQKETDTQYF

D gene: NA
clone size: many
V gene: TRBV12-3/TRBV12-4
CDR3 length: 15
J gene: TRBJ2-2
CDR3 DNA: TGTGCCAGCAGTTTTTTCCCGCGAAATAGGGGGGAGCTGTTTTTT
CDR3 protein: CASSFFPRNRGELFF

D gene: TRBD1
clone size: NA
V gene: TRBV10-1
CDR3 length: 15
J gene: TRBJ1-1
CDR3 DNA: TGCGCCAGCTCCCGGGACAGGGGGTCCGACACTGAAGCTTTCTTT
CDR3 protein: CASSRDRGSDTEAFF

D gene: NA
clone size: many
V gene: TRBV6-1
CDR3 length: 14
J gene: TRBJ2-1
CDR3 DNA: TGTGCCAGCAGTCGCGACACAGGGAGCAATGAGCAGTTCTTC
CDR3 protein: CASSRDTGSNEQFF